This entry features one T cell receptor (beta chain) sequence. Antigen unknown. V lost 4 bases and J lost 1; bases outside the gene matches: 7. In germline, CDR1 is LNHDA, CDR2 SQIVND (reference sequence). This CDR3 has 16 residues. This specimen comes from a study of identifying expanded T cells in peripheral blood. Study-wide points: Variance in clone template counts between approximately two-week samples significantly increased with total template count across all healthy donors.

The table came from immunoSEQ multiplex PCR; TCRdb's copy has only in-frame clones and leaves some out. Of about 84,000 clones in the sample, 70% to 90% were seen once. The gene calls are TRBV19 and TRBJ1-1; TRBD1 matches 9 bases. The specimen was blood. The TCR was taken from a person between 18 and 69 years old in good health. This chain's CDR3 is CASSKVQGAGNTEAFF. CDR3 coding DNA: TGTGCCAGTAGTAAAGTACAGGGGGCCGGGAACACTGAAGCTTTCTTT.